This T cell receptor (beta chain) was identified during a study of cytomegalovirus exposure and HLA in healthy donors. The table lists this clone with a count of one. Its target is unknown. The assay was immunoSEQ multiplex PCR, and TCRdb's table has in-frame clones only and misses some. The table includes 150,000 to 200,000 clones, less than 85% detected once. Germline lookup yields CDR1 PRHDT and CDR2 FYEKMQ (reference sequence). Trimming at V came to 5 bases and at J to 4 bases, leaving 9 bases not matched to a gene. CDR3 length: 15 amino acids. Whole-study findings and limits: Researchers catalogued about 160 TCR beta chains as cytomegalovirus-associated. With high specificity and sensitivity, the classifier reportedly diagnosed cytomegalovirus status.

The specimen sequenced was PBMCs. V usage is TRBV13 and J usage is TRBJ1-1, with 8 bases lining up with TRBD1. This receptor was obtained from a man aged 18-30 years in good health and CMV-seropositive. The CDR3 protein is CASSTSQGAGTEAFF. Here the CDR3 DNA reads TGTGCCAGCAGCACGTCTCAGGGGGCGGGCACTGAAGCTTTCTTT. Supplemented by reference TRBV13 and TRBJ1-1, the full variable domain reads AAGVIQSPRHLIKEKRETATLKCYPIPRHDTVYWYQQGPGQDPQFLISFYEKMQSDKGSIPDRFSAQQFSDYHSELNMSSLELGDSALYFCASSTSQGAGTEAFFGQGTRLTVV.